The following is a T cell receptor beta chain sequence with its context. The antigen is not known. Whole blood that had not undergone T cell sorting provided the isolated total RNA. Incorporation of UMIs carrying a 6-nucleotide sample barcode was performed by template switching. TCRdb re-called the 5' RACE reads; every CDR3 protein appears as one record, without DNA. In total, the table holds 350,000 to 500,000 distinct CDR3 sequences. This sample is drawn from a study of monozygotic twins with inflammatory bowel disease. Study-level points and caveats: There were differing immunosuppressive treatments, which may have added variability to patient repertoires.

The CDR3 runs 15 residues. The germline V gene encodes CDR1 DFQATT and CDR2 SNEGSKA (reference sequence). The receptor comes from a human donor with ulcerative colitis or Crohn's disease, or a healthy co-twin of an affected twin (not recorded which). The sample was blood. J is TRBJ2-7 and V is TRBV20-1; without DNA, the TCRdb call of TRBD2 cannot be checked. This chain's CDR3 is CSARIRTSGSHEQYF.